Sequencing of this T cell receptor beta chain was carried out in a study of blood T cell repertoires in COVID-19. Across the whole study: Whether acute or convalescent, the COVID-19 samples came from the United States, Italy and Spain. Nucleic acid was either cDNA or gDNA, and it came from T cells, B-cell-depleted T cells, or PBMCs.

Deletions cut 8 bases from V and 9 bases from J, with 14 bases between. The CDR3 is 13 residues long. The germline CDR1 and CDR2 sequences are SNHLY and FYNNEI. Per the original data handling: Estimates of nucleated cell counts were drawn from the amplification of reference gene primers. This table comes from immunoSEQ multiplex PCR, and its TCRdb copy is limited to in-frame clones, with some not included. The DNA gave D and trimming, while V, J and clone size come from that table. The sample has about 290,000 clones, around four fifths seen once; the top ten hold approximately 4.1%. This clone was seen more than once but under ten times. Other nucleotide sequences from this sample produce the same CDR3.

The chain couples TRBV2 to TRBJ1-6, with D hard to call. The sequenced sample was peripheral blood. This receptor was obtained from a woman aged 45-60 years with active or convalescent COVID-19. CDR3 region: CASLSPPVSPLHF. For the CDR3, the DNA is TGTGCCAGCCTCTCTCCACCAGTTTCACCCCTCCACTTT. The whole variable domain, remainder taken from reference TRBV2 and TRBJ1-6, is EPEVTQTPSHQVTQMGQEVILRCVPISNHLYFYWYRQILGQKVEFLVSFYNNEISEKSEIFDDQFSVERPDGSNFTLKIRSTKLEDSAMYFCASLSPPVSPLHFGNGTRLTVT.